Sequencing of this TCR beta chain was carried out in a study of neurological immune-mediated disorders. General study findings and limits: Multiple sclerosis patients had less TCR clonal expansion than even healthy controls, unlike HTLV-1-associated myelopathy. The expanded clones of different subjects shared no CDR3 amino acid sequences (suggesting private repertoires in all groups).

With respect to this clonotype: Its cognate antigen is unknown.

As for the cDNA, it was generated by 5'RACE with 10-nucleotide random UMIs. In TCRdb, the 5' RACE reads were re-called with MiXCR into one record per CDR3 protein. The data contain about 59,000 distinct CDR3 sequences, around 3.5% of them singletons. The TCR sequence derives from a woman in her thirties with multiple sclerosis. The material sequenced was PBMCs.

The CDR3 DNA reads as TGTGCCAGCAAGTTCGTGCGGGAGCGCACAGATACGCAGTATTTT. It translates to CASKFVRERTDTQYF. The chain joins TRBV28 to TRBJ2-3; 7 positions agree with TRBD2. The CDR3 contains 15 residues. J gave up 1 base and V 7 bases, and 8 bases lay outside the gene matches. The germline V gene has CDR1 MDHEN and CDR2 SYDVKM.